This record concerns one T cell receptor beta chain sequence. This clone was observed a single time. Its cognate antigen has yet to be identified. No much larger clonotype is one base removed from it; base qualities were not supplied. Each donor gave one peripheral blood draw, roughly 0.11 L on average, collected into heparinised tubes. A BD FACSAria II and a panel including CD45RO, CCR7, CD25, CD127, CD95 and CD27 were used to sort naive, central memory, regulatory and stem cell-like memory CD4+ T cells. Every sorted population had a purity above 95%. PBMCs were isolated right away by Lymphoprep density gradient centrifugation and were stained directly, without culture. So that batch effects would be minimized, each experiment stained and sorted samples in pairs, pairing one healthy donor with one patient. These data belong to a study of beta chain features in type 1 diabetes (dated by TCRdb to 2017 to 2018). For context, the study as a whole: Mean age, gender distribution, total cell number and subset yield were not different between patients and healthy donors. Regulatory and stem cell-like memory subsets were obtained from only 8 patients and about 8 healthy donors, while naive and central memory subsets were obtained from all 28 donors. A total of about 100,000,000 sorted cells were examined across all samples, and RNA yield correlated strongly with the number of cells per subset. In the study, recently diagnosed type 1 diabetes patients and matched healthy donors were compared on the TCRB repertoires of their sorted circulating CD4+ T cell subsets.

All of the isolated RNA was reverse transcribed with the High Capacity cDNA Reverse Transcription Kit, so expressed TCRB transcripts were sequenced. Deep immunoSEQ sequencing was applied to naive, central memory and regulatory T cell samples, giving an average of about 3.6 million total reads per sample. Sorted cells were lysed in RLT buffer, and RNA was extracted using DNase-treated RNeasy Micro or Mini kits according to cell number. To prevent cross-contamination, each cell subset was processed individually, whereas patient and healthy donor samples were processed jointly. The immunoSEQ multiplex PCR was used to amplify TCRB sequences from cDNA, generating 87-bp fragments that spanned the CDR3 region. Amplicons were sequenced on the Illumina HiSeq platform. As for how the authors treated the data: PCR bias was computationally corrected using synthetic template baselines, reads within Hamming distance 2 were collapsed, and singletons that could not be merged were discarded. By aligning reads against IMGT, V, D and J genes, CDR3 length, and insertions or deletions at six rearrangement sites were assigned. Within each subset, clonotype counts were normalized to the number of sorted cells before true diversity and Gini coefficients were calculated with the tcR R package. The overlap coefficient, calculated on TCRB nucleotide sequences, was used to measure repertoire sharing. Out-of-frame TCRB sequences from naive cells were analyzed to stand in for the pre-selection repertoire. TCRdb carries this immuneACCESS record with in-frame sequences only. Its versions omit some clonotypes, under half of them owing to an unresolved V gene in the studies checked, with the rest unexplained. V and J calls and clone size follow that table, whereas D and trimming were derived from the DNA. The sample profile shows about 260,000 clones; about a fifth of them were found once. The ten largest account for around 0.028% of the sample.

The full study reports these points: Fewer insertions and more nucleotide deletions at VDJ recombination sites were observed in patients with type 1 diabetes, implying thymic rearrangement abnormalities. Only small numbers of individuals were included in the HLA sub-analyses, which left unresolved whether HLA type had any influence on TCRB rearrangement. In all four CD4+ subsets, TCRB CDR3 length was moderately but significantly shorter in type 1 diabetes patients. Shorter templates might have been favored by PCR, but patient and control samples were amplified and corrected together, so both groups would have been affected equally by any skew. Naive, central memory and regulatory TCRB repertoires appeared more similar among patients than among healthy donors. Sequencing cDNA rather than genomic DNA could over-represent highly expressing activated cells, although activation and CD3 levels did not differ between groups.

From its cysteine to its phenylalanine, the CDR3 spans 15 amino acids. This entry keeps only the CDR3 DNA: 45 bases, framed from base 1. Based on the germline V gene, the CDR1 and CDR2 sequences are SNHLY and FYNNEI. V gives up 5 bases and J gives up 2 bases, and the segment between their germline ends measures 10 bases. The sequence was obtained from a woman in her thirties or forties with type 1 diabetes. Sample: naive CD4+ T cells from blood. The cell subset or site label, as the study defines it: true naive CD4+ T cells. The receptor chain draws on TRBV2 and TRBJ2-6; the D gene is perhaps TRBD1, from 6 matching bases. The CDR3 is CASSLTGTGANVLTF. Read as DNA, the sequence is TGTGCCAGCAGTCTTACAGGGACTGGGGCCAACGTCCTGACTTTC. Joined to the reference TRBV2 and TRBJ2-6 proteins, this CDR3 gives the full variable domain: EPEVTQTPSHQVTQMGQEVILRCVPISNHLYFYWYRQILGQKVEFLVSFYNNEISEKSEIFDDQFSVERPDGSNFTLKIRSTKLEDSAMYFCASSLTGTGANVLTFGAGSRLTVL.